Listed below are T cell receptor beta chains from one sample, sequenced in a study of cytotoxic CD8 clonotypes in ibrutinib-treated CLL. Assay: immunoSEQ multiplex PCR; the TCRdb copy retains only in-frame clones and omits some. The table includes around 130,000 clones, 80% to 90% detected once. The sample consisted of PBMCs, taken after 24 months of ibrutinib treatment. These receptors all stem from a human donor with chronic lymphocytic leukemia. The conserved cysteine and the conserved F or W are not part of the CDR3 here. The D gene is left open where the match is weak.

length	V	J	D	CDR3
11	TRBV11-2	TRBJ2-7	-	ASSLSVTYEQY
12	TRBV7-9	TRBJ1-1	TRBD1	ASSIWTGDGRAF
14	TRBV6-5	TRBJ2-5	TRBD1	ASSSSGTGVGETQY
13	TRBV19	TRBJ1-1	-	ASTPDRWENTEAF
11	TRBV6-1	TRBJ1-1	TRBD1	ASTWDRETYAF
13	TRBV27	TRBJ1-4	TRBD1	ASRPGGATNEKLF
12	TRBV18	TRBJ2-3	TRBD1	ASSPGTGTDTQY
11	TRBV28	TRBJ1-2	TRBD1	ASSSSTGAGYT
9	TRBV6-5	TRBJ1-1	-	ASNRDTEAF
13	TRBV4-2	TRBJ2-7	TRBD2	ASSQDRRLAGEQY
12	TRBV9	TRBJ1-2	-	ASSPGGDTYGYT
11	TRBV5-4	TRBJ1-1	-	ASSFGGNTEAF
11	TRBV4-2	TRBJ2-5	-	ASSDRGGETQY
12	TRBV6-5	TRBJ2-2	-	ASIGSLNTGELF
13	TRBV9	TRBJ2-3	TRBD1	ASSPQGTATDTQY
11	TRBV18	TRBJ1-5	-	ASRTSGTQPQH
11	TRBV7-2	TRBJ1-5	TRBD1	AGGQGRDQPQH
13	TRBV18	TRBJ1-4	TRBD1	ASSPPTGTNEKLF
13	TRBV4-1	TRBJ2-4	-	ASSQSPTGKNIQY
12	TRBV19	TRBJ2-7	TRBD1	ASSLDRVTYEQY
13	TRBV21-1	TRBJ2-7	-	ASSKVGGLDYEQY
12	TRBV5-1	TRBJ1-2	-	ASTPDRDTAGYT
16	TRBV7-2	TRBJ2-1	TRBD2	ASSLAGSSGGAHNEQF
9	TRBV20-1	TRBJ1-1	-	SATGVTEAF
10	TRBV4-3	TRBJ2-2	-	ASSHEGGELF
16	TRBV4-1	TRBJ1-6	TRBD1	ASSQDRGRSSINSPLH
13	TRBV27	TRBJ2-7	-	ASSLMGERSYEQY
14	TRBV7-9	TRBJ2-5	TRBD1	ASSLVSGQGDDAQY
12	TRBV30	TRBJ1-5	-	AWSMIRALGPQH
13	TRBV7-9	TRBJ1-2	-	ASSLATVPNYGYT
12	TRBV6-1	TRBJ2-2	-	ATVGLLYTGELF
14	TRBV30	TRBJ2-6	-	AGHRTGRGGANVLT
14	TRBV4-2	TRBJ2-3	-	ASSQEFPGVTDTQY
12	TRBV7-2	TRBJ2-3	TRBD1	ASSSRQGMDTQY
10	TRBV28	TRBJ1-2	-	ALRETAYGYT
16	TRBV28	TRBJ1-5	TRBD1	ASSPYPRQGRWDQPQH
12	TRBV7-6	TRBJ1-3	-	ASTKGGSGNTIY
15	TRBV18	TRBJ2-2	-	ASSPERPGGGSGELF
15	TRBV11-3	TRBJ2-3	TRBD2	ASSQRLAGGSTDTQY
15	TRBV5-8	TRBJ2-5	-	ASSAPKTALGGETQY
11	TRBV11-2	TRBJ2-2	-	ASSMTSSGELF
11	TRBV19	TRBJ1-1	-	ASSILRNTEAF
13	TRBV6-5	TRBJ2-2	TRBD1	ASRPSGTDAGELF
13	TRBV6-5	TRBJ2-3	TRBD2	ASSSSGGPTDTQY
11	TRBV9	TRBJ2-3	-	ASSVMGSDTQY
12	TRBV6-5	TRBJ1-1	-	ASSERDTRSEAF
10	TRBV30	TRBJ1-1	-	AWSSREAEAF